This entry is about one TCR beta chain. Its antigen is not known. The sample belongs to a study of cytomegalovirus exposure and HLA in healthy donors. Study outcomes and limitations: A previous analysis found most TCR beta V segments productive roughly 87% or roughly 30% of the time. A likely sequencing artifact accounted for one observed cluster of highly shared sequence variants.

V gave up 1 base and J gave up 8 bases, with 12 bases separating them. CDR1 is SNHLY and CDR2 is FYNNEI in the germline V gene. The CDR3 is 14 residues long. It was with 60 Vbeta and 13 Jbeta primers that the PCR ran. Data came from immunoSEQ multiplex PCR; TCRdb stores just in-frame clones and leaves some out. This sample has some 200,000 clones, with about 77% found just once. The specimen was PBMCs. The J gene is TRBJ2-1, the V gene TRBV2; D might be TRBD1 (6 bases). The TCR originated in a female donor in good health and CMV-seronegative. The CDR3 loop reads CASSEEVGAHEQFF. Here the CDR3 DNA reads TGTGCCAGCAGTGAAGAGGTGGGGGCCCATGAGCAGTTCTTC.